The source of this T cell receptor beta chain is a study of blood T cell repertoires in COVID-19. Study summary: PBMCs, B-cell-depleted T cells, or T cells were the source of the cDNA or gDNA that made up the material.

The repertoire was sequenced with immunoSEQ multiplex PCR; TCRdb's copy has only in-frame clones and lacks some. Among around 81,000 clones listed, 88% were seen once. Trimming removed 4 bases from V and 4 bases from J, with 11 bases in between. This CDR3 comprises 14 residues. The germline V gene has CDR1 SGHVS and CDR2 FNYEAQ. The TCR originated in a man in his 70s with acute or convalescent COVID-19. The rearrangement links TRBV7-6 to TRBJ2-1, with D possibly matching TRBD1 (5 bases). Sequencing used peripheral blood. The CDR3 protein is CASSSPYRYNEQFF. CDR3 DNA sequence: TGTGCCAGCAGCTCCCCGTACAGGTACAATGAGCAGTTCTTC.